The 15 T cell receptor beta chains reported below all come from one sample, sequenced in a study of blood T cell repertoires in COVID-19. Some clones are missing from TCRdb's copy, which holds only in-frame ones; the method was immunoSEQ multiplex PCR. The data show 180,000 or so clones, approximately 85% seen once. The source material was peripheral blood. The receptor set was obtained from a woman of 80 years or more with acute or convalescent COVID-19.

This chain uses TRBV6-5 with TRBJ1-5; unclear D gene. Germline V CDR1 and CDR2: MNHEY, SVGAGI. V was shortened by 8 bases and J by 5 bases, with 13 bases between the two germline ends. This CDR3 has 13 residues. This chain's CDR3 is CASHTGRDQPQHF. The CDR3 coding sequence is TGTGCCAGCCACACCGGGCGGGATCAGCCCCAGCATTTT.

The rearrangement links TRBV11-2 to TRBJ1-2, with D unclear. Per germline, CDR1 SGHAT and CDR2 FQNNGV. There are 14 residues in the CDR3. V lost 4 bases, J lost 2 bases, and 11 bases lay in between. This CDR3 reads CASSSGSGNYGYTF. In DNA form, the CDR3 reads TGTGCCAGCAGCTCGGGTTCGGGGAACTATGGCTACACCTTC.

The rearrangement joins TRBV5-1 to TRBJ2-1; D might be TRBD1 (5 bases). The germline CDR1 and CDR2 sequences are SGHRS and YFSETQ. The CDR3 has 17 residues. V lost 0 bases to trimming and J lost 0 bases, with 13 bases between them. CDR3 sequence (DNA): TGCGCCAGCAGCTTGGCCGAAGGGGCTTCCTCCTACAATGAGCAGTTCTTC. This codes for CASSLAEGASSYNEQFF. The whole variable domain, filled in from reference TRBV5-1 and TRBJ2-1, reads KAGVTQTPRYLIKTRGQQVTLSCSPISGHRSVSWYQQTPGQGLQFLFEYFSETQRNKGNFPGRFSGRQFSNSRSEMNVSTLELGDSALYLCASSLAEGASSYNEQFFGPGTRLTVL.

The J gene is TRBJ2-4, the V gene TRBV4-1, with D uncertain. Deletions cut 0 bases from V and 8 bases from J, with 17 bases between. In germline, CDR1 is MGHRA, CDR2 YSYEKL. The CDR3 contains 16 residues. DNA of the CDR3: TGCGCCAGCAGCCAAGATGGTTCTCCCTACCGGGACATTCAGTACTTC. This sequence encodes CASSQDGSPYRDIQYF.

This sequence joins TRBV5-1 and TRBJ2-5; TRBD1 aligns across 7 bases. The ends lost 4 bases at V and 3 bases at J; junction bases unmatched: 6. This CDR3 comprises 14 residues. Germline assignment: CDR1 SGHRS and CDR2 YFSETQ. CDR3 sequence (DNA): TGCGCCAGCAGCCCCTCACAGGGGAAAGAGACCCAGTACTTC. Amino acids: CASSPSQGKETQYF.

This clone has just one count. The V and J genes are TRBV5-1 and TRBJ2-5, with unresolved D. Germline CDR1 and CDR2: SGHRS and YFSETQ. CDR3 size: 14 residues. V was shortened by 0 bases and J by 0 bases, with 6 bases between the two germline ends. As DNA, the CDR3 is TGCGCCAGCAGCTTGGGTCGTTACCAAGAGACCCAGTACTTC. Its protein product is CASSLGRYQETQYF.

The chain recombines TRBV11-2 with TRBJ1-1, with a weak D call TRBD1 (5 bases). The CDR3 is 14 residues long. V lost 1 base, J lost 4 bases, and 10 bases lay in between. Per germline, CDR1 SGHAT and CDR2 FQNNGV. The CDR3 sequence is CASSLVRQGTEAFF. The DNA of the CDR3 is TGTGCCAGCAGCTTAGTGCGGCAGGGCACTGAAGCTTTCTTT.

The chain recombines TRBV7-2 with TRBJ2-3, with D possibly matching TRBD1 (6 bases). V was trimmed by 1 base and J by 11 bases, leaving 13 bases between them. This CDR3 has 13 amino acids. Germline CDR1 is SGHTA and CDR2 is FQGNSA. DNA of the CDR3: TGTGCCAGCAGCTTAGATACCCTCAGGGGGCAGTATTTT. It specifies CASSLDTLRGQYF. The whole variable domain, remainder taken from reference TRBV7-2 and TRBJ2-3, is GAGVSQSPSNKVTEKGKDVELRCDPISGHTALYWYRQSLGQGLEFLIYFQGNSAPDKSGLPSDRFSAERTGGSVSTLTIQRTQQEDSAVYLCASSLDTLRGQYFGPGTRLTVL.

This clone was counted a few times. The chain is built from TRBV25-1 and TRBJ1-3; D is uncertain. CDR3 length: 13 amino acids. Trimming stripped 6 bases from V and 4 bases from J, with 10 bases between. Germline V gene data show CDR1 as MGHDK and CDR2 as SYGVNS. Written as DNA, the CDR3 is TGTGCCAGCAGGCCACTCGGGGGAAACACCATATATTTT. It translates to CASRPLGGNTIYF.

The CDR3 DNA is TGTGCCAGCAGTTATGGACAGGGGGCCTCAGATACGCAGTATTTT. Translating it yields CASSYGQGASDTQYF. This chain uses TRBV6-4 with TRBJ2-3; 11 nucleotides match TRBD1. Germline-derived CDR1 and CDR2 are MRHNA and SNTAGT. CDR3 size: 15 residues. V was pared by 5 bases and J by 4 bases, with 5 bases of the junction left unmatched.

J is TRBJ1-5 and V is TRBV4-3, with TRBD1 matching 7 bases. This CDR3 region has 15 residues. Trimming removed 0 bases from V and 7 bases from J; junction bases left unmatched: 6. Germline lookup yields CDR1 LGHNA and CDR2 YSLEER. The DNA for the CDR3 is TGCGCCAGCAGCCAAGATGGGACAGACCACCAGCCCCAGCATTTT. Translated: CASSQDGTDHQPQHF.

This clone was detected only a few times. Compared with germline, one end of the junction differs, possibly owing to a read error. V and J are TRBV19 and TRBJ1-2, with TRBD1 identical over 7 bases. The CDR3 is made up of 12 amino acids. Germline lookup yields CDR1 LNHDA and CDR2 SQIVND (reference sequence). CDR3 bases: TGTGCCAGTAGTATAATGGGACAGCTTCCCGTCTTC. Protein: CASSIMGQLPVF.

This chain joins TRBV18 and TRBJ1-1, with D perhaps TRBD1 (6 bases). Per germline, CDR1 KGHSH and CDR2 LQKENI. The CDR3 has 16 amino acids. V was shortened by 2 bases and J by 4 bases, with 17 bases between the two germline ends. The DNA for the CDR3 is TGTGCCAGCTCACCAAGGCTTGCAGGGGTCCCCACTGAAGCTTTCTTT. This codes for CASSPRLAGVPTEAFF.

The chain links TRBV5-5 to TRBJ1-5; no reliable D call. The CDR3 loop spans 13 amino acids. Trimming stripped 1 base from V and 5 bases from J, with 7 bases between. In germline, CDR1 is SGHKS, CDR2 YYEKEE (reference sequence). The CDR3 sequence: CASSLSIYQPQHF. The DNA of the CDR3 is TGTGCCAGCAGCTTGTCCATTTATCAGCCCCAGCATTTT.

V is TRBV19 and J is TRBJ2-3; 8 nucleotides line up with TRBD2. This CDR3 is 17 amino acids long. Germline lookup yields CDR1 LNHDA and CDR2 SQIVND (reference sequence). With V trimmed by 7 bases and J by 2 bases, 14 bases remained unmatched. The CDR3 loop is CASKRGSEAGVTDTQYF. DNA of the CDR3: TGTGCCAGTAAACGGGGGTCAGAAGCGGGGGTCACAGATACGCAGTATTTT.